Listed here are 10 T cell receptor beta chains from one sample, sequenced in a study of cytomegalovirus exposure and HLA in healthy donors. Method: immunoSEQ multiplex PCR; TCRdb's copy keeps in-frame clones and lacks some. The repertoire has around 200,000 clones, roughly 80% of them found once; the top ten carry around 2.8%. Sample: PBMCs. All receptors derive from a woman aged 18-29 years in good health and CMV-seropositive.

This clone was seen more than once but under ten times. Other DNA sequences from this sample encode an identical CDR3 as well. This chain links TRBV7-9 with TRBJ2-7; D possibly corresponds to TRBD1 (5 bases). CDR3 length: 14 residues. The germline CDR1 and CDR2 sequences are SEHNR and FQNEAQ (reference sequence). Trimming shortened V by 3 bases and J by 2 bases, and 11 bases separated the two germline ends. The CDR3 DNA reads as TGTGCCAGCAGCTTGGGGCCAGGTGCCTACGAGCAGTACTTC. Translating it yields CASSLGPGAYEQYF. Looking up the rest from reference TRBV7-9 and TRBJ2-7 gives the full variable domain: DTGVSQNPRHKITKRGQNVTFRCDPISEHNRLYWYRQTLGQGPEFLTYFQNEAQLEKSRLLSDRFSAERPKGSFSTLEIQRTEQGDSAMYLCASSLGPGAYEQYFGPGTRLTVT.

This clone showed up just once. The chain combines TRBV9 with TRBJ2-7; no clear D. Trimming stripped 2 bases from V and 5 bases from J, with 8 bases between. Germline CDR1 and CDR2: SGDLS and YYNGEE. This CDR3 region has 12 residues. CDR3 in DNA: TGTGCCAGCAGCGTCTCCCCAGACGAGCAGTACTTC. It translates to CASSVSPDEQYF.

The chain uses TRBV2 and TRBJ1-6; D might be TRBD1 (6 bases). Trimming shortened V by 1 base and J by 9 bases, and 22 bases separated the two germline ends. There are 18 residues in the CDR3. Per germline, CDR1 SNHLY and CDR2 FYNNEI. The CDR3 DNA sequence: TGTGCCAGCAGTGAAGACACCTTTGGGGGGGCCCCCGGTTCACCCCTCCACTTT. Translation gives CASSEDTFGGAPGSPLHF.

The chain has TRBV5-6 and TRBJ2-3; D not certain. Germline CDR1 is SGHDT and CDR2 is YYEEEE. The CDR3 spans 13 residues. The V end was cut by 2 bases, the J end by 2 bases, with 6 bases between. CDR3 sequence reads: CASSFTFTDTQYF. Here the CDR3 DNA reads TGTGCCAGCAGCTTTACATTCACAGATACGCAGTATTTT.

This rearrangement joins TRBV5-1 to TRBJ1-2; possible D gene TRBD1, 5 bases. The V end lost 3 bases, the J end lost 4 bases, and 13 bases lay between the germline ends. Looked up from germline, CDR1 is SGHRS and CDR2 is YFSETQ. The CDR3 has 14 amino acids. CDR3 nucleotides: TGCGCCAGCAGCTCCCAAACAGGTCCCTATGGCTACACCTTC. Translating gives CASSSQTGPYGYTF.

This rearrangement joins TRBV6-6 to TRBJ2-3; 10 bases are shared with TRBD2. Germline CDR1 is MNHNY and CDR2 is SVGAGI (reference sequence). The CDR3 covers 15 residues. J lost 6 bases, V lost 6 bases, and 9 bases had no gene match. DNA of the CDR3: TGTGCCAGCAGGAATAGCGGGGGGCAGGGGGATACGCAGTATTTT. It is translated as CASRNSGGQGDTQYF.

The chain uses TRBV15 and TRBJ1-5, with D hard to call. CDR1 and CDR2 from the germline V gene are LNHNV and YYDKDF (reference sequence). The CDR3 totals 16 residues. The V and J ends lost 1 base and 5 bases respectively, with 15 bases between them. The DNA for the CDR3 is TGTGCCACCAGCAGAGCTCCCGCCAACCCGGATCAGCCCCAGCATTTT. It translates to CATSRAPANPDQPQHF.

The chain combines TRBV2 with TRBJ1-4; weak D call: TRBD1 (6 bases). The germline V gene has CDR1 SNHLY and CDR2 FYNNEI. V was pared by 6 bases and J by 8 bases, with 13 bases between. This CDR3 contains 13 residues. The CDR3, as DNA: TGTGCCAGCAGAGGTCAGGACAGAGAAAAACTGTTTTTT. Translated, it gives CASRGQDREKLFF.

The gene calls are TRBV27 and TRBJ2-3; D gene uncertain. Germline assignment: CDR1 MNHEY and CDR2 SMNVEV (reference sequence). Deletions cut 5 bases from V and 4 bases from J, with 13 bases between. The CDR3 has 14 amino acids. The CDR3 loop reads CASSLYPVSDTQYF. The CDR3 DNA sequence: TGTGCCAGCAGTCTTTATCCCGTCTCAGATACGCAGTATTTT.

CDR3 amino acids: CASRHDRGPGEQYF. CDR3 nucleotides: TGTGCCAGCAGACACGACAGGGGACCCGGCGAACAGTACTTC. This chain joins TRBV5-6 and TRBJ2-7; 8 nucleotides agree with TRBD1. This CDR3 has 14 residues. Germline-derived CDR1 and CDR2 are SGHDT and YYEEEE. The V gene end was trimmed by 5 bases and the J gene end by 10 bases; junction bases not matched to a gene: 14.